The sequence of this TCR beta chain was determined in a study of OX40 agonist ivuxolimab in advanced cancers. Turning to the study itself: While on treatment, patients had intravenous ivuxolimab at 0.01 to 10 mg/kg every 2 weeks.

Study conclusions and caveats: Low normalized T-cell clonal expansion was additionally recorded for some nonresponders. With doses of 0.1 to 3.0 mg/kg, CD4+ and CD8+ blood T cells had undergone clonal expansion by week 6.

Baseline, cycle 4 day 1, and cycle 7 day 1 were the blood sampling points. V gave up 5 bases and J gave up 5 bases, with 12 bases separating them. The CDR3 covers 13 residues. CDR1 is SEHNR and CDR2 is FQNEAQ in the germline V gene (reference sequence). Remarks on this clone: Its cognate antigen is unknown.

Libraries were prepared by immunoSEQ multiplex PCR; TCRdb keeps only in-frame clonotypes and omits some of them. The repertoire holds over 80,000 clones, 83% seen once, with approximately 0.78% in the top ten. Sequencing was performed on CD4+ or CD8+ T cells sorted from blood, taken in a trial of the OX40 agonist ivuxolimab. This sequence joins TRBV7-9 and TRBJ1-1; weak D call: TRBD1 (5 bases). The sequence came from an adult with an advanced solid tumor such as melanoma, head and neck, liver or kidney cancer. The CDR3 is CASSPQGETEAFF. CDR3 coding DNA: TGTGCCAGCAGCCCGCAGGGAGAAACTGAAGCTTTCTTT.